This T cell receptor beta chain was sequenced in a study of cytomegalovirus exposure and HLA in healthy donors. With 60 Vbeta and 13 Jbeta primers, the PCR was carried out. As originally analysed: Some 11 million of the approximately 80 million unique TCR beta chains counted in a later analysis were shared. Some clones are missing from TCRdb's copy, which holds only in-frame ones; the method was immunoSEQ multiplex PCR. The V and J calls and the clone size are those of that table, but D and trimming were determined from the DNA. The sample yields about 170,000 clones, around 78% seen once. Study-level points and caveats: Researchers reported in a later analysis that common viral pathogens appeared linked to several top clusters.

This clone was found a few times. Its target is not known. The trim removed 8 bases at V and 1 base at J, leaving 6 bases unmatched. This CDR3 region has 14 residues. From germline, CDR1 is SNHLY and CDR2 FYNNEI. This TCR was recovered from a woman aged 25 to 39 in good health and CMV-seropositive. This chain connects TRBV2 to TRBJ2-3, with 7 bases lining up with TRBD2. Sequenced material: PBMCs. The chain's CDR3 is CASQRDRGTDTQYF. In nucleotides, the CDR3 is TGTGCCAGCCAGCGGGATCGGGGCACAGATACGCAGTATTTT.